These 17 T cell receptor beta chains were all obtained from the same sample, sequenced in a study of lymphopenia after photon versus proton radiotherapy. The repertoire was sequenced with immunoSEQ multiplex PCR; TCRdb's copy has only in-frame clones and lacks some. The sample lists about 160,000 clones, roughly nine tenths seen once, with around 4.6% in the top ten. The material was peripheral blood, obtained from a patient treated with photon-based radiotherapy. The receptors were sampled from a man over 45 with gastric cancer.

The rearrangement joins TRBV14 to TRBJ2-3; D is unclear. In germline, CDR1 is SGHDN, CDR2 FVKESK. This CDR3 is 11 amino acids long. V was shortened by 4 bases and J by 11 bases, with 10 bases between the two germline ends. The CDR3: CASSRLVRQYF. CDR3 DNA sequence: TGTGCCAGCAGCCGACTCGTTAGGCAGTATTTT. The full variable domain, in which reference TRBV14 and TRBJ2-3 provide the parts outside the CDR3, is EAGVTQFPSHSVIEKGQTVTLRCDPISGHDNLYWYRRVMGKEIKFLLHFVKESKQDESGMPNNRFLAERTGGTYSTLKVQPAELEDSGVYFCASSRLVRQYFGPGTRLTVL.

The rearrangement links TRBV27 to TRBJ2-1, with 13 nucleotides matching TRBD2. Germline loops: CDR1 MNHEY, CDR2 SMNVEV (reference sequence). This CDR3 is 19 amino acids long. After removal of 8 bases from V and 10 bases from J, the junction contained 23 bases not matched to a gene. The CDR3 region is CASGSQLAGGPVGEAEQFF. The CDR3, as DNA: TGTGCCAGCGGCTCCCAACTAGCGGGAGGGCCCGTAGGTGAAGCCGAGCAGTTCTTC.

This clone was detected a few times. The chain employs TRBV7-4 and TRBJ1-5; no clear D. CDR3 length: 15 amino acids. The germline V and J ends were trimmed by 1 base and 3 bases, with 10 bases remaining between them. In germline, CDR1 is SGHVT, CDR2 SQSDAQ. The CDR3 reads CASSLGLSLNQPQHF. DNA of the CDR3: TGTGCCAGCAGCTTAGGTCTCAGCCTCAATCAGCCCCAGCATTTT.

CDR3 amino acids: CASSVQGIRNTIYF. Written as DNA, the CDR3 is TGTGCCAGCAGTGTTCAGGGCATTCGAAACACCATATATTTT. V gene TRBV6-1 combines with J gene TRBJ1-3; a weak D match, TRBD1 (5 bases). The CDR3 length is 14 residues. CDR1 MNHNS and CDR2 SASEGT come from the germline V gene. V was trimmed by 4 bases and J by 5 bases, leaving 12 bases between them.

This clone was seen only once. The V gene is TRBV27, the J gene TRBJ2-5, with D perhaps TRBD1 (6 bases). The J call may be faulty, since TRBJ2-7 better matches the DNA end. The CDR3 extends over 15 amino acids. Germline V gene data show CDR1 as MNHEY and CDR2 as SMNVEV (reference sequence). CDR3 bases: TGTGCCAGCAGTTCAGGACAGATGCTCAGCGACGAGCAGTACTTC. It translates to CASSSGQMLSDEQYF.

The rearrangement links TRBV13 to TRBJ2-5; maybe TRBD2 (5 bases). Germline V gene sequence: CDR1 PRHDT, CDR2 FYEKMQ (reference sequence). The ends were cut back, 5 bases at V and 7 bases at J, with 8 bases in the middle. The length of the CDR3 is 11 residues. Here the CDR3 reads CASSREGTQYF. The CDR3 nucleotides are TGTGCCAGCAGCCGCGAGGGGACCCAGTACTTC. Full variable domain (missing parts from reference TRBV13 and TRBJ2-5): AAGVIQSPRHLIKEKRETATLKCYPIPRHDTVYWYQQGPGQDPQFLISFYEKMQSDKGSIPDRFSAQQFSDYHSELNMSSLELGDSALYFCASSREGTQYFGPGTRLLVL.

The chain is built from TRBV19 and TRBJ2-3; the D gene is possibly TRBD2 (6 bases). V gave up 3 bases and J gave up 1 base, with 14 bases separating them. Looked up from germline, CDR1 is LNHDA and CDR2 is SQIVND (reference sequence). This CDR3 spans 16 amino acids. The CDR3 coding sequence is TGTGCCAGTAGTATTGGAGGGAGCGGTGGCACAGATACGCAGTATTTT. As protein: CASSIGGSGGTDTQYF.

This clone turned up a few times. The chain carries TRBV28 and TRBJ2-7, with D unclear. CDR3 length: 11 amino acids. CDR1 MDHEN and CDR2 SYDVKM come from the germline V gene. Deletions cut 4 bases from V and 3 bases from J, with 4 bases between. CDR3 residues: CASSSFYEQYF. In DNA form, the CDR3 reads TGTGCCAGCAGTTCCTTCTACGAGCAGTACTTC.

The rearrangement uses TRBV2 and TRBJ2-3; 7 bases are shared with TRBD2. The germline CDR1 and CDR2 sequences are SNHLY and FYNNEI. CDR3 length: 15 amino acids. With V trimmed by 2 bases and J by 5 bases, 7 bases remained unmatched. DNA for the CDR3: TGTGCCAGCAGTGAAAGGGGCCTAGCGGTAGATACGCAGTATTTT. Protein product: CASSERGLAVDTQYF. The variable domain in full, completed from reference TRBV2 and TRBJ2-3, reads EPEVTQTPSHQVTQMGQEVILRCVPISNHLYFYWYRQILGQKVEFLVSFYNNEISEKSEIFDDQFSVERPDGSNFTLKIRSTKLEDSAMYFCASSERGLAVDTQYFGPGTRLTVL.

The chain employs TRBV30 and TRBJ2-1; D is possibly TRBD2 (5 bases). Trimming took 5 bases from V and 0 from J, leaving 14 bases between them. This CDR3 region has 15 residues. Germline CDR1 reads GTSNPN; CDR2 reads SVGIG (reference sequence). The CDR3: CAWGAGVSSYNEQFF. As DNA, the CDR3 is TGTGCCTGGGGAGCCGGGGTTAGCTCCTACAATGAGCAGTTCTTC. The full variable domain, rest sourced from reference TRBV30 and TRBJ2-1, is SQTIHQWPATLVQPVGSPLSLECTVEGTSNPNLYWYRQAAGRGLQLLFYSVGIGQISSEVPQNLSASRPQDRQFILSSKKLLLSDSGFYLCAWGAGVSSYNEQFFGPGTRLTVL.

The J gene is TRBJ1-5, the V gene TRBV27; D gene ambiguous. CDR3 size: 15 residues. V gave up 1 base and J gave up 3 bases, with 10 bases separating them. Germline V CDR1 and CDR2: MNHEY, SMNVEV (reference sequence). The CDR3 DNA follows: TGTGCCAGCAGTTTATATTCCGGGGACAATCAGCCCCAGCATTTT. This codes for CASSLYSGDNQPQHF.

The chain combines TRBV7-2 with TRBJ2-4, with D perhaps assigned TRBD1 or TRBD2 (5 bases each). Germline CDR1 SGHTA, CDR2 FQGNSA. This CDR3 is 15 amino acids long. Deletions cut 1 base from V and 6 bases from J, with 13 bases between. The CDR3 coding sequence is TGTGCCAGCAGCTTAGAGGGACGACGAATAAACATTCAGTACTTC. Protein: CASSLEGRRINIQYF.

Written as DNA, the CDR3 is TGCGCCAGCAGCCAGGCCCGTGCTAGCGGGAGGGCCCGAGAGACCCAGTACTTC. This gives the protein CASSQARASGRARETQYF. The chain employs TRBV4-1 and TRBJ2-5, with 12 bases matching TRBD2. This CDR3 has 18 amino acids. CDR1 and CDR2 (germline): MGHRA, YSYEKL. V was clipped by 3 bases and J by 4 bases; unmatched bases: 12.

The V gene is TRBV6-1, the J gene TRBJ1-5; D gene ambiguous. CDR1 MNHNS and CDR2 SASEGT come from the germline V gene. V was cut by 6 bases and J by 6 bases, with 18 bases left in between. This CDR3 contains 15 residues. The CDR3 sequence is CASSEFDAGGQPQHF. The CDR3 nucleotides are TGTGCCAGCAGCGAGTTCGACGCTGGCGGTCAGCCCCAGCATTTT.

This clone was observed once. This chain uses TRBV19 with TRBJ1-1; D is unresolved. V gave up 0 bases and J gave up 0 bases, with 8 bases separating them. The length of the CDR3 is 15 residues. From germline, CDR1 is LNHDA and CDR2 SQIVND (reference sequence). This chain's CDR3 is CASSIELGVNTEAFF. CDR3 bases: TGTGCCAGTAGTATAGAGCTTGGGGTGAACACTGAAGCTTTCTTT.

V usage is TRBV7-9 and J usage is TRBJ2-2, with 11 bases aligning to TRBD1. The CDR3 length is 18 residues. The germline gives CDR1 SEHNR, CDR2 FQNEAQ (reference sequence). Germline trimming cut 5 bases from V and 2 bases from J; bases unmatched to any gene: 10. Here the CDR3 reads CASSLGQGAWPNTGELFF. CDR3 nucleotide sequence: TGTGCCAGCAGCCTCGGACAGGGGGCTTGGCCTAACACCGGGGAGCTGTTTTTT.

This clone was detected once. CDR3 in amino acids: CASSQDIPPSGRELFF. CDR3 DNA sequence: TGCGCCAGCAGCCAAGATATCCCTCCTTCGGGGAGGGAGCTGTTTTTT. The J gene is TRBJ2-2, the V gene TRBV4-1; possibly TRBD2 for D (5 bases). The length of the CDR3 is 16 residues. Germline V gene lookup returns CDR1 MGHRA and CDR2 YSYEKL. V dropped 0 bases and J dropped 9 bases, with 17 bases sitting between them.